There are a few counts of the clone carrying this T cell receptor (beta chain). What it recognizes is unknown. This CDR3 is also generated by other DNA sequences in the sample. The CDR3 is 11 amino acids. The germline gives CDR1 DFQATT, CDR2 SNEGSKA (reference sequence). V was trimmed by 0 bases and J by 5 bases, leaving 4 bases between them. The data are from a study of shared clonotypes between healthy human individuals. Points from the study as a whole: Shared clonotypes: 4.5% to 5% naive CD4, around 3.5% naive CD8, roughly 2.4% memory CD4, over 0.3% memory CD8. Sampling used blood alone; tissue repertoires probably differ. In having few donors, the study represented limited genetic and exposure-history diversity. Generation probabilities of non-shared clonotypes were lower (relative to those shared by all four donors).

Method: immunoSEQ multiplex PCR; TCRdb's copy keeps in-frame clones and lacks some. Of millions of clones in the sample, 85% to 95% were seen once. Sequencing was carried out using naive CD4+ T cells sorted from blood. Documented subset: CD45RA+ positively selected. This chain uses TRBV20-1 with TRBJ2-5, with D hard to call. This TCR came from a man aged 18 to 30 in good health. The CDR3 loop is CSARDLETQYF. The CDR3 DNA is TGCAGTGCTAGAGATTTGGAGACCCAGTACTTC.